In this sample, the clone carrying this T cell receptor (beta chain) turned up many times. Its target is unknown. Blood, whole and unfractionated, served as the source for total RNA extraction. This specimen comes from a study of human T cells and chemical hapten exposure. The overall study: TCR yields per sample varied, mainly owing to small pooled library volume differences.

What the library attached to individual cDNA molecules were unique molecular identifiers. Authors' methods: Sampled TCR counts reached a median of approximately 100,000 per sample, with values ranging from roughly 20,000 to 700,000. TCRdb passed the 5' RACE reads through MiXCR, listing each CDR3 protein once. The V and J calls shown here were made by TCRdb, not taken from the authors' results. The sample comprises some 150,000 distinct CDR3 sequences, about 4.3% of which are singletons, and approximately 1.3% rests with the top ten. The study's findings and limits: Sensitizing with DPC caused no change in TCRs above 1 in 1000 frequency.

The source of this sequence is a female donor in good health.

The CDR3 sequence is CASSLGQGARTF. In DNA form, the CDR3 reads TGTGCCAGCAGCCTGGGACAGGGTGCTCGCACCTTC. The V call is TRBV6-5, the J call TRBJ1-2; TRBD1 matches 9 bases. CDR1 is MNHEY, CDR2 SVGAGI, per germline. The ends lost 6 bases at V and 13 bases at J; junction bases unmatched: 9. The CDR3 extends over 12 amino acids.